Detailed here is one T cell receptor beta chain. Its antigen is currently unknown. This specimen belongs to a study of vaccination effects on CD4 cells after COVID-19. Sequencing used immunoSEQ multiplex PCR; TCRdb keeps in-frame clones, though not all of them. The sample comprises about 8,900 clones, around 76% of which are singletons, and 9.5% to 14% rests with the top ten. Culture lasted around eleven days before CD4+ T cell isolation. Participants received two doses of either the BNT162b2 or mRNA-1273 vaccine. CDR3 size: 16 residues. Unmatched junction bases numbered 5, after V lost 6 bases and J lost 2 bases. In germline, CDR1 is MNHNY, CDR2 SVGAGI (reference sequence).

The sequencing used CD4+ T cells from PBMCs cultured without peptide, collected after COVID-19 vaccination. This TCR came from a human donor who received a COVID-19 vaccine. The chain carries TRBV6-6 and TRBJ2-1; 12 bases agree with TRBD2. The CDR3 DNA follows: TGTGCCAGCAGCGACAGACTAGCGGGAGCCTACAATGAGCAGTTCTTC. The encoded protein is CASSDRLAGAYNEQFF.